These T cell receptor beta chains were read from a single sample in a study of human T cells and chemical hapten exposure. TCRdb processed the RACE reads anew with MiXCR; each CDR3 protein has one entry. The data show about 77,000 distinct CDR3 sequences, 12% to 15% seen once. The sequenced sample was whole blood, obtained in connection with sensitization to the hapten diphenylcyclopropenone (DPC). The receptors were gathered from a woman between 50 and 59 years old with alopecia areata. Some clones in this sample may be carry-over from other donors' samples. CDR3s include the opening cysteine and the closing phenylalanine or tryptophan. D genes are given only for firm matches. The size entry is marked missing in some rows and otherwise reads once, few, many or a size class.

abundance	v_gene	j_gene	len	d_gene	CDR3nt	CDR3aa
few	TRBV20-1	TRBJ2-3	13	TRBD1	TGCAGTCTCAGGGGGCTACACACAGATACGCAGTATTTT	CSLRGLHTDTQYF
many	TRBV20-1	TRBJ2-3	16	-	TGCAGTGCTGGAGCGGTTTTTGAGGGTATTGGGGATACGCAGTATTTT	CSAGAVFEGIGDTQYF
-	TRBV30	TRBJ1-1	15	-	TGTGCCTGTACAGGACCCCATACCATGAACACTGAAGCTTTCTTT	CACTGPHTMNTEAFF
many	TRBV7-9	TRBJ2-7	15	TRBD2	TGTGCCAGCAGCCGCGTGGTGGGAGGGGCCTACGAGCAGTACTTC	CASSRVVGGAYEQYF
-	TRBV7-6	TRBJ2-7	15	-	TGTGCCAGCAGCTTAGACCGGGACGGGACCTACGAGCAGTACTTC	CASSLDRDGTYEQYF
-	TRBV3-1	TRBJ2-3	18	TRBD1	TGTGCCAGCAGCCAAGATGGCTATGACAGGGCAAACACAGATACGCAGTATTTT	CASSQDGYDRANTDTQYF
once	TRBV29-1	TRBJ2-7	13	-	TGCAGCGTCGAAGGACGATTGGCGGGCGAGCAGTACTTC	CSVEGRLAGEQYF
many	TRBV11-3	TRBJ2-1	13	-	TGTGCCAGCAGCCCGGGCCCGTACAATGAGCAGTTCTTC	CASSPGPYNEQFF
-	TRBV15	TRBJ1-2	14	-	TGTGCCACCAGCAGAGATCTGGGGGGACAAGGCTACACCTTC	CATSRDLGGQGYTF
few	TRBV7-9	TRBJ1-5	12	TRBD1	TGTGCCAGCAGGCGAGGACAGGGGGCCCAGCATTTT	CASRRGQGAQHF
-	TRBV2	TRBJ1-1	12	TRBD1	TGTGCCAGCAGTTGGGACAGGGCGGAAGCTTTCTTT	CASSWDRAEAFF
few	TRBV2	TRBJ2-3	16	TRBD2	TGTGCCAGCAGTGTTGTGACTAGCGGGAGCTCAGATACGCAGTATTTT	CASSVVTSGSSDTQYF
-	TRBV29-1	TRBJ2-7	10	-	TGCAGCGTTGACAGTTACGAGCAGTACTTC	CSVDSYEQYF
-	TRBV7-2	TRBJ2-7	16	TRBD2	TGTGCCAGCAGCTTAGTCGGCGGGACTAGCTCCTACGAGCAGTACTTC	CASSLVGGTSSYEQYF
many	TRBV18	TRBJ1-1	15	TRBD1	TGTGCCAGCTCACCTGGCGGGACAGGGGGGACTGAAGCTTTCTTT	CASSPGGTGGTEAFF
-	TRBV28	TRBJ2-7	15	TRBD1	TGTGCCAGCAGCCAACAGGGGTTAGCCCCCTACGAGCAGTACTTC	CASSQQGLAPYEQYF
many	TRBV12-3/TRBV12-4	TRBJ2-5	13	-	TGTGCCAGCAGTTTAGCGAGTGGAGGCCGGCAGTACTTC	CASSLASGGRQYF
many	TRBV20-1	TRBJ2-6	16	-	TGCAGTGCGAGGGGCCTCTCTGGGACCGGGGCCAACGTCCTGACTTTC	CSARGLSGTGANVLTF
-	TRBV5-6	TRBJ2-1	13	-	TGTGCCAGCACTTACGGGGTCCGGGGTGAGCAGTTCTTC	CASTYGVRGEQFF
few	TRBV2	TRBJ1-4	13	-	TGTGCCAGCAGACAGGCTTTTGGGGAAAAACTGTTTTTT	CASRQAFGEKLFF
few	TRBV4-1	TRBJ1-1	16	-	TGCGCCAGCAGCCCGGAACCCGGCACCATGAACACTGAAGCTTTCTTT	CASSPEPGTMNTEAFF
-	TRBV29-1	TRBJ1-1	12	-	TGCAGCGTGGGTGACAGGTCCTCTGAAGCTTTCTTT	CSVGDRSSEAFF
-	TRBV3-1	TRBJ2-5	12	-	TGTGCCAGCAGCCACGATCCTGAGACCCAGTACTTC	CASSHDPETQYF
many	TRBV9	TRBJ2-3	15	-	TGTGCCAGCAGCGACCCAGGGGTCGGCACAGATACGCAGTATTTT	CASSDPGVGTDTQYF
many	TRBV5-5	TRBJ1-5	13	-	TGTGCCAGCAGCTTCTCTGGGAATCAGCCCCAGCATTTT	CASSFSGNQPQHF
few	TRBV7-2	TRBJ2-3	15	TRBD2	TGTGCCAGCAGCTTAGTAGGTAGCGGGAGTGATACGCAGTATTTT	CASSLVGSGSDTQYF
-	TRBV7-6	TRBJ2-6	16	-	TGTGCCAGCAGTCCAGGTGGCCAGTCTGGGGCCAACGTCCTGACTTTC	CASSPGGQSGANVLTF
many	TRBV7-9	TRBJ2-7	15	-	TGTGCCAGCAGCGCAGGTCGCAGGGCGCACTACGAGCAGTACTTC	CASSAGRRAHYEQYF
-	TRBV12-3/TRBV12-4	TRBJ2-2	14	-	TGTGCCAGCAGCCCAACAGGGAACACCGGGGAGCTGTTTTTT	CASSPTGNTGELFF
few	TRBV24-1	TRBJ2-7	18	-	TGTGCCACCAGTGCATCTAGTTCCGAACGGGCGTCCGGCTACGAGCAGTACTTC	CATSASSSERASGYEQYF
-	TRBV15	TRBJ1-2	16	-	TGTGCCACCAGCAGAGATGGTAGAGGACTCGTCTATGGCTACACCTTC	CATSRDGRGLVYGYTF
-	TRBV6-2/TRBV6-3	TRBJ2-5	14	TRBD2	TGTGCCAGCAGTTTCACTAGCGGCCAAGAGACCCAGTACTTC	CASSFTSGQETQYF
few	TRBV29-1	TRBJ1-1	10	-	TGCAGCGGGAGAACAACTGAAGCTTTCTTT	CSGRTTEAFF
-	TRBV7-9	TRBJ1-1	13	TRBD1	TGTGCCAGCAGCTTAGGGGGACAGGGTGAAGCTTTCTTT	CASSLGGQGEAFF
-	TRBV12-3/TRBV12-4	TRBJ2-2	15	TRBD2	TGTGCCAGCAGTTTAAGAGCGGGAGTCACCGGGGAGCTGTTTTTT	CASSLRAGVTGELFF